What follows are 11 T cell receptor beta chains derived from one specimen sequenced in a study of identical twins. TCRdb re-called the 5' RACE reads with MiXCR, one entry per CDR3 protein. The table shows 1.5 million to 2 million distinct CDR3 sequences, with roughly a third occurring only once. The sequenced sample consisted of cord blood. Receptor source: a newborn girl in good health.

The chain links TRBV6-6 to TRBJ2-1; D gene uncertain. The CDR3 is 14 residues long. The V end lost 0 bases, the J end lost 7 bases, and 10 bases lay between the germline ends. From germline, CDR1 is MNHNY and CDR2 SVGAGI (reference sequence). This CDR3 is CASSYSSLSNEQFF. The CDR3 bases are TGTGCCAGCAGTTACTCCTCGCTTTCAAATGAGCAGTTCTTC.

The DNA of the CDR3 is TGCAGTGCTAGAATGCACTCCTACGAGCAGTACTTC. This codes for CSARMHSYEQYF. This sequence joins TRBV20-1 and TRBJ2-7; D unclear. Trimming shortened V by 2 bases and J by 0 bases, and 5 bases separated the two germline ends. Per the germline V gene, CDR1 is DFQATT and CDR2 is SNEGSKA (reference sequence). There are 12 residues in the CDR3.

V gene TRBV14 combines with J gene TRBJ2-3; 12 bases match TRBD2. The CDR3 runs to 20 residues. V gave up 1 base and J gave up 2 bases; unmatched junction bases: 13. Germline values: CDR1 SGHDN, CDR2 FVKESK. For the CDR3, the DNA is TGTGCCAGCAGCCAAGCGTATAGAGCGACTAGCGGGAGAGTCACAGATACGCAGTATTTT. As protein: CASSQAYRATSGRVTDTQYF. The complete variable domain, with remaining parts taken from reference TRBV14 and TRBJ2-3, reads EAGVTQFPSHSVIEKGQTVTLRCDPISGHDNLYWYRRVMGKEIKFLLHFVKESKQDESGMPNNRFLAERTGGTYSTLKVQPAELEDSGVYFCASSQAYRATSGRVTDTQYFGPGTRLTVL.

This clonotype showed up just a few times. V gene TRBV27 combines with J gene TRBJ1-6; no clear D gene. The CDR3 sequence is 15 residues long. The germline V gene encodes CDR1 MNHEY and CDR2 SMNVEV (reference sequence). V lost 1 base to trimming and J lost 5 bases, with 9 bases between them. CDR3 nucleotides: TGTGCCAGCAGTTTATACCAGGCCGATAATTCACCCCTCCACTTT. Protein product: CASSLYQADNSPLHF.

The chain is built from TRBV20-1 and TRBJ2-4; TRBD2 matches 8 bases. The V gene's germline CDR1 is DFQATT and CDR2 SNEGSKA (reference sequence). The CDR3 extends over 17 amino acids. J was trimmed by 8 bases and V by 0 bases; bases with no gene match: 15. The CDR3 protein is CSARDLSGGSRVDIQYF. Written as DNA, the CDR3 is TGCAGTGCTAGAGATTTAAGCGGGGGTTCCCGGGTGGACATTCAGTACTTC.

The V call is TRBV27, the J call TRBJ2-5, with TRBD2 matching 12 bases. Germline loops: CDR1 MNHEY, CDR2 SMNVEV (reference sequence). CDR3 length: 15 amino acids. The trim removed 6 bases at V and 4 bases at J, leaving 6 bases unmatched. The CDR3 loop is CASRRLAGEVETQYF. For the CDR3, the DNA is TGTGCCAGCAGGAGACTAGCGGGAGAAGTAGAGACCCAGTACTTC.

To note about this clonotype: One end of the junction varies from germline; a read error may be responsible. The chain is built from TRBV12-3 or TRBV12-4 and TRBJ2-1; 7 bases fit TRBD2. This CDR3 is built from 16 residues. The CDR3 region is CASSPPSGKSYNGQFF. In nucleotides, the CDR3 is TGTGCCAGCAGTCCCCCGAGCGGGAAGTCCTACAATGGGCAGTTCTTC.

V usage is TRBV20-1 and J usage is TRBJ2-7; D may match TRBD1 or TRBD2 (6 bases each). The CDR3 contains 13 residues. CDR1 DFQATT and CDR2 SNEGSKA come from the germline V gene (reference sequence). The V gene lost 7 bases and the J gene lost 2 bases, with 15 bases spanning the gap. The CDR3 sequence is CSVGGVLTYEQYF. The CDR3 DNA reads as TGCAGTGTGGGGGGCGTCTTAACCTACGAGCAGTACTTC.

The rearrangement uses TRBV9 and TRBJ2-1; 10 bases agree with TRBD2. The V segment lost 0 bases and the J segment 2 bases; nucleotides outside the gene matches: 2. From germline, CDR1 is SGDLS and CDR2 YYNGEE. This CDR3 comprises 16 residues. The CDR3 DNA reads TGTGCCAGCAGCGTAGGGAGCGGGAGGGCCTACAATGAGCAGTTCTTC. This sequence encodes CASSVGSGRAYNEQFF.

V and J are TRBV19 and TRBJ1-5; D call uncertain. In germline, CDR1 is LNHDA, CDR2 SQIVND (reference sequence). V was shortened by 0 bases and J by 4 bases, with 10 bases between the two germline ends. The CDR3 spans 15 residues. The CDR3 sequence is CASSIDRAVNQPQHF. In nucleotides, the CDR3 is TGTGCCAGTAGTATAGATCGGGCGGTTAATCAGCCCCAGCATTTT.

This clonotype was seen only a few times. The J gene is TRBJ2-3, the V gene TRBV5-6; 8 positions agree with TRBD2. The germline V gene encodes CDR1 SGHDT and CDR2 YYEEEE. V lost 0 bases to trimming and J lost 3 bases; unmatched junction nucleotides: 6. The CDR3 extends over 16 amino acids. The CDR3 coding sequence is TGTGCCAGCAGCTTGGTTCCAGCGGGAGTGACAGATACGCAGTATTTT. This gives the protein CASSLVPAGVTDTQYF.